This TCR beta chain was retrieved from a study of CD8+ T cells in alopecia areata. Overall study context: Treated individuals took tofacitinib by mouth, 5 to 10 mg twice daily.

After isolation, RNA underwent reverse transcription to generate cDNA as the sequencing template. Sequencing used immunoSEQ multiplex PCR; TCRdb keeps in-frame clones, though not all of them. The sample shows roughly 250,000 clones, roughly two thirds of them seen only once. On this clone: Its antigen is not identified.

Regarding the study as a whole: Affected lesional scalp, above all in alopecia totalis/universalis, was more clonal than normal scalp.

This CDR3 is built from 11 residues. CDR1 GTSNPN and CDR2 SVGIG come from the germline V gene (reference sequence). With 3 bases removed from V and 7 bases from J, the gap between germline ends came to 9 bases. The V call is TRBV30, the J call TRBJ1-1; D is ambiguous. This TCR derives from a human donor with alopecia areata. The sample was CD4+ T cells sorted from blood, taken at week 0. In DNA form, the CDR3 reads TGTGCCTGGAGGAGGAGTGATGAAGCTTTCTTT. It encodes CAWRRSDEAFF. Filled out from reference TRBV30 and TRBJ1-1, the complete variable domain reads SQTIHQWPATLVQPVGSPLSLECTVEGTSNPNLYWYRQAAGRGLQLLFYSVGIGQISSEVPQNLSASRPQDRQFILSSKKLLLSDSGFYLCAWRRSDEAFFGQGTRLTVV.